The entry that follows covers one T cell receptor beta chain sequence. What it binds is not known. The data are from a study of cytomegalovirus exposure and HLA in healthy donors. CDR3 length: 18 residues. Germline V gives CDR1 SGHDN, CDR2 FVKESK. V was shortened by 0 bases and J by 0 bases, with 17 bases between the two germline ends. Using immunoSEQ multiplex PCR, the repertoire was profiled, and TCRdb retains in-frame clones only, with some absent. The repertoire holds some 69,000 clones, with approximately 96% as singletons. The validation cohort, a group of more than 100 subjects, included the donors and was separate from the approximately 650-subject first cohort. Study observations and caveats: The study labeled 164 TCR beta chains cytomegalovirus-associated. Many donors carried some public TCRs, although rarity characterized most TCR sequences. In a later analysis, first-cohort TCR clusters were found to tend to co-occur in the approximately 110 validation repertoires.

This sequence was found in a woman aged 18-29 years in good health and CMV-seropositive. V gene TRBV14 combines with J gene TRBJ1-1; perhaps TRBD1 as D (6 bases). Sequencing input: PBMCs. CDR3 region: CASSQDLFGQGMNTEAFF. DNA of the CDR3: TGTGCCAGCAGCCAAGATCTTTTTGGTCAGGGGATGAACACTGAAGCTTTCTTT.